This TCR beta chain derives from a study of blood T cell repertoires in COVID-19. Study overall: The United States, Italy and Spain provided the acute and convalescent COVID-19 samples. T cells, B-cell-depleted T cells, or PBMCs provided the cDNA or gDNA that served as material.

In the authors' workflow: The assay estimated nucleated cells by amplifying reference gene primers. The data were produced by immunoSEQ multiplex PCR, yet TCRdb's version contains in-frame clones alone and is incomplete. The D gene and trimming were derived from the DNA, and the V and J assignments and clone size from that table. The sample carries some 19,000 clones, over 75% recorded once. The clonotype originates from a human donor in a cohort sampled during active COVID-19. The donor label of this sample is uncertain. The source material was peripheral blood.

The CDR3, as DNA: TGTGCCAGCAGCCAGGATGTCAACGGGGAGCTGTTTTTT. Translating it yields CASSQDVNGELFF. V is TRBV7-3 and J is TRBJ2-2; D not resolved. Germline CDR1 is SGHTA and CDR2 is FQGTGA. V gave up 5 bases and J gave up 7 bases, with 11 bases separating them. This CDR3 has 13 residues.